The following is a T cell receptor beta chain sequence with its context. The data derive from a study of T cells in Graves' hyperthyroidism and ophthalmopathy. The source material, RNA transcripts, was used to amplify TCR beta CDR3 regions. The HTBI set primed first-round TCR CDR3 RT-PCR. From the multiplex PCR reads, TCRdb called clonotypes with MiXCR, one entry per CDR3 protein. The sample includes some 560,000 distinct CDR3 sequences, approximately 14% of them seen just once. Specimen: blood. This receptor was identified in a woman aged 25 to 45 with Graves' hyperthyroidism.

CDR3 bases: TGCAGTGCTAGGGAGAGTGTAGGGGAGACCCAGTACTTC. It codes for CSARESVGETQYF. The chain carries TRBV20-1 and TRBJ2-5; D is ambiguous. The CDR3 is 13 residues long. Germline CDR1 is DFQATT and CDR2 is SNEGSKA (reference sequence). Trimming left V 3 bases short and J 5 bases short, with 13 bases between.